Following are 28 T cell receptor beta chains from one sample sequenced in a study of T cells in Graves' hyperthyroidism and ophthalmopathy. Researchers took RNA transcripts and amplified the TCR beta CDR3 regions from them. Carried out on the TCR CDR3, a first-round RT-PCR used the HTBI primer set. TCRdb ran MiXCR on the multiplex PCR reads and lists one entry per CDR3 protein. The data show some 140,000 distinct CDR3 sequences, about 20% seen once. Sequencing was done on a sample of blood. These receptors were obtained from a woman aged 45-65 years with Graves' hyperthyroidism that later progressed to Graves' ophthalmopathy.

J is TRBJ2-3 and V is TRBV5-5; 7 nucleotides match TRBD1. Germline trimming cut 5 bases from V and 0 bases from J; bases unmatched to any gene: 18. The germline V gene has CDR1 SGHKS and CDR2 YYEKEE (reference sequence). There are 19 residues in the CDR3. CDR3 nucleotide sequence: TGTGCCAGCAGGTTAATTGGGACAGCAAGAAGTTCTAGCACAGATACGCAGTATTTT. Translation gives CASRLIGTARSSSTDTQYF.

The chain is built from TRBV28 and TRBJ1-2; TRBD1 matches at 10 bases. V lost 6 bases, J lost 6 bases, and 10 bases stayed unmatched. CDR3 length equals 15 residues. Germline V gives CDR1 MDHEN, CDR2 SYDVKM. This CDR3 is CASSRRSGQGNGYTF. In DNA form, the CDR3 reads TGTGCCAGCAGCCGACGTTCGGGACAGGGGAATGGCTACACCTTC.

Many counts were recorded for this clonotype. The V gene is TRBV20-1, the J gene TRBJ2-4, with 13 bases matching TRBD2. With 0 bases clipped from V and 6 bases from J, the junction kept 2 bases outside the gene matches. CDR3 size: 15 residues. Germline V CDR1 and CDR2: DFQATT, SNEGSKA (reference sequence). CDR3: CSARDGTSGTNIQYF. CDR3 DNA sequence: TGCAGTGCTAGAGATGGGACTAGCGGGACAAACATTCAGTACTTC.

Only one count was recorded for this clonotype. The chain combines TRBV3-1 with TRBJ1-1; D is unresolved. Germline CDR1 reads LGHDT; CDR2 reads YNNKEL (reference sequence). V gave up 1 base and J gave up 0 bases, with 9 bases separating them. The CDR3 loop spans 15 amino acids. The CDR3 is CASSQGQGVNTEAFF. The CDR3 DNA reads as TGTGCCAGCAGCCAAGGACAAGGTGTGAACACTGAAGCTTTCTTT. Full variable domain (remainder filled in from reference TRBV3-1 and TRBJ1-1): DTAVSQTPKYLVTQMGNDKSIKCEQNLGHDTMYWYKQDSKKFLKIMFSYNNKELIINETVPNRFSPKSPDKAHLNLHINSLELGDSAVYFCASSQGQGVNTEAFFGQGTRLTVV.

This sequence joins TRBV29-1 and TRBJ1-2; 11 bases line up with TRBD1. The CDR3 has 13 amino acids. The V segment lost 5 bases and the J segment 6 bases; nucleotides outside the gene matches: 5. Germline CDR1 SQVTM, CDR2 ANQGSEA. The CDR3 coding sequence is TGCAGCGTTAACCGGGACAGGGGGAATGGCTACACCTTC. This encodes CSVNRDRGNGYTF.

This chain links TRBV29-1 with TRBJ2-3; 10 nucleotides agree with TRBD2. Germline V lookup: CDR1 SQVTM, CDR2 ANQGSEA. V dropped 7 bases and J dropped 6; count of bases not matched to a gene: 7. There are 13 residues in the CDR3. Written as DNA, the CDR3 is TGCAGCGGGTTAGCGGGAGGAGGGGATACGCAGTATTTT. Protein product: CSGLAGGGDTQYF.

The chain joins TRBV7-8 to TRBJ2-3, with D perhaps TRBD1 or TRBD2 (5 bases each). Germline CDR1 SGHVS, CDR2 FQNEAQ. Trimming took 5 bases from V and 3 from J, leaving 15 bases between them. The CDR3 covers 15 residues. The CDR3 loop is CASSVGEISTDTQYF. The CDR3 DNA reads TGTGCCAGCAGCGTGGGGGAGATTTCAACAGATACGCAGTATTTT.

The rearrangement uses TRBV28 and TRBJ1-6; a weak D match, TRBD1 (5 bases). Germline V gene lookup returns CDR1 MDHEN and CDR2 SYDVKM. The CDR3 loop spans 13 amino acids. Trimming shortened V by 6 bases and J by 10 bases, and 13 bases separated the two germline ends. This CDR3 reads CASRGTGNSPLHF. CDR3 in DNA: TGTGCCAGCAGGGGGACCGGGAACTCACCCCTCCACTTT.

This clonotype was counted a few times. A junction end diverges from the germline sequence, so it may reflect a read error. The chain recombines TRBV7-2 with TRBJ1-2; tentatively, D is TRBD1 (5 bases). Germline V gene lookup returns CDR1 SGHTA and CDR2 FQGNSA. The CDR3 sequence is 13 residues long. The CDR3 loop is CASSLAGVDGYAF. The CDR3 coding sequence is TGTGCCAGCAGCTTAGCGGGGGTGGATGGCTACGCCTTC. The full variable domain, rest sourced from reference TRBV7-2 and TRBJ1-2, is GAGVSQSPSNKVTEKGKDVELRCDPISGHTALYWYRQSLGQGLEFLIYFQGNSAPDKSGLPSDRFSAERTGGSVSTLTIQRTQQEDSAVYLCASSLAGVDGYAFGSGTRLTVV.

This clonotype was recorded many times. The chain links TRBV9 to TRBJ2-1; TRBD2 aligns across 7 bases. The CDR3 is 14 amino acids. J was trimmed by 8 bases and V by 2 bases; bases with no gene match: 7. Germline V gene data show CDR1 as SGDLS and CDR2 as YYNGEE. Written as DNA, the CDR3 is TGTGCCAGCAGCGTGCGTGGTGCGGGGGATGAGCAGTTCTTC. It encodes CASSVRGAGDEQFF.

The sample holds many counts of this clonotype. The chain has TRBV13 and TRBJ2-1; 7 positions match TRBD2. The CDR3 runs to 15 residues. The trim removed 5 bases at V and 7 bases at J, leaving 11 bases unmatched. Germline V gives CDR1 PRHDT, CDR2 FYEKMQ (reference sequence). The chain's CDR3 is CASSGGEGWWNEQFF. CDR3 coding DNA: TGTGCCAGCAGCGGGGGGGAGGGTTGGTGGAATGAGCAGTTCTTC.

This clonotype was seen only a few times. This chain uses TRBV7-2 with TRBJ2-1, with 9 bases lining up with TRBD2. The V and J ends lost 1 base and 7 bases, in that order; junction bases with no gene match: 5. Germline V CDR1 and CDR2: SGHTA, FQGNSA. This CDR3 contains 15 residues. CDR3 loop: CASSLDSGSVNEQFF. CDR3 bases: TGTGCCAGCAGCTTAGATAGCGGGAGTGTGAATGAGCAGTTCTTC.

The chain carries TRBV7-2 and TRBJ2-7; D assignment may be TRBD1 or TRBD2 (5 bases each). The CDR3 runs to 13 residues. Deletions cut 1 base from V and 5 bases from J, with 9 bases between. The germline CDR1 and CDR2 sequences are SGHTA and FQGNSA. CDR3 in DNA: TGTGCCAGCAGCTTAGTTGGGGGAAACGAGCAGTACTTC. Translation gives CASSLVGGNEQYF.

This clonotype has at least ten counts. This sequence joins TRBV12-3 or TRBV12-4 and TRBJ2-7, with TRBD2 matching over 8 bases. This CDR3 is built from 13 residues. Trimming at V came to 4 bases and at J to 3 bases, leaving 2 bases not matched to a gene. CDR3 sequence reads: CASSSSGSYEQYF. Here the CDR3 DNA reads TGTGCCAGCAGTTCGAGCGGGAGCTACGAGCAGTACTTC.

This clonotype was counted at least ten times. The chain recombines TRBV18 with TRBJ2-7; the match to TRBD1 covers 9 bases. CDR3 length: 15 residues. V trimming: 0 bases; J trimming: 2 bases; junction bases outside the gene matches: 2. Germline lookup yields CDR1 KGHSH and CDR2 LQKENI. Here the CDR3 DNA reads TGTGCCAGCTCACCACCGGGACAGGGAGCCTACGAGCAGTACTTC. Amino acid sequence: CASSPPGQGAYEQYF.

The CDR3 loop is CASSWSGPQETQYF. The CDR3 region has the DNA TGTGCCAGTAGCTGGAGCGGGCCTCAAGAGACCCAGTACTTC. V gene TRBV19 combines with J gene TRBJ2-5, with TRBD2 as a possible D gene (6 bases). Germline CDR1 and CDR2: LNHDA and SQIVND (reference sequence). Trimming shortened V by 6 bases and J by 2 bases, and 13 bases separated the two germline ends. The CDR3 has 14 amino acids.

This clonotype was seen repeatedly, ten times or more. The CDR3 spells CASSLGFQETQYF. CDR3 nucleotide sequence: TGTGCCAGCAGCTTAGGATTCCAAGAGACCCAGTACTTC. The chain recombines TRBV11-2 with TRBJ2-5; D unclear. Trimming cost V 1 base and J 1 base, with 4 bases left between them. The germline gives CDR1 SGHAT, CDR2 FQNNGV. The CDR3 is 13 amino acids.

The chain joins TRBV27 to TRBJ2-7; TRBD2 agrees at 10 bases. The ends lost 3 bases at V and 3 bases at J; junction bases unmatched: 5. The CDR3 totals 15 residues. Germline V gene data show CDR1 as MNHEY and CDR2 as SMNVEV (reference sequence). The CDR3 nucleotides read TGTGCCAGCAGTTTTGGCAGACTAGCGGGCTACGAGCAGTACTTC. Translation gives CASSFGRLAGYEQYF.

This clonotype has a count of ten or more. The V and J genes are TRBV30 and TRBJ2-7; D remains ambiguous. This CDR3 spans 14 amino acids. CDR1 is GTSNPN, CDR2 SVGIG, per germline (reference sequence). V dropped 2 bases and J dropped 3 bases, with 14 bases sitting between them. CDR3 region: CAWSPPWSLYEQYF. CDR3 DNA sequence: TGTGCCTGGAGTCCCCCCTGGTCCCTCTACGAGCAGTACTTC. The whole variable domain, remainder taken from reference TRBV30 and TRBJ2-7, is SQTIHQWPATLVQPVGSPLSLECTVEGTSNPNLYWYRQAAGRGLQLLFYSVGIGQISSEVPQNLSASRPQDRQFILSSKKLLLSDSGFYLCAWSPPWSLYEQYFGPGTRLTVT.

This clonotype was picked up a small number of times. This CDR3 reads CASSSGGPIYNEQFF. The CDR3 DNA reads as TGTGCCAGCAGCTCCGGGGGACCAATATACAATGAGCAGTTCTTC. The chain employs TRBV11-3 and TRBJ2-1, with a possible D match to TRBD2 (6 bases). The CDR3 spans 15 residues. V lost 4 bases and J lost 4, with 14 bases in between. The germline CDR1 and CDR2 sequences are SGHNT and YENEEA.

This clonotype was seen at least ten times. CDR3: CAWSVQQGNTIYF. The CDR3 DNA is TGTGCCTGGAGTGTACAACAGGGAAACACCATATATTTT. The V and J genes are TRBV30 and TRBJ1-3, with unresolved D. The CDR3 length is 13 residues. Germline-derived CDR1 and CDR2 are GTSNPN and SVGIG (reference sequence). V was pared by 0 bases and J by 4 bases, with 7 bases between.

The V gene is TRBV11-2, the J gene TRBJ2-7; 8 bases align to TRBD2. The CDR3 loop spans 17 amino acids. Germline V lookup: CDR1 SGHAT, CDR2 FQNNGV. The J segment lost 2 bases and the V segment lost 4 bases, leaving 13 bases of the junction unmatched. The CDR3 spells CASSSIKGVSGTYEQYF. The CDR3 coding sequence is TGTGCCAGCAGCTCCATCAAAGGAGTTAGCGGGACCTACGAGCAGTACTTC.

This clonotype was counted at least ten times. The V call is TRBV12-3 or TRBV12-4, the J call TRBJ1-5, with no clear D. Trimming took 3 bases from V and 4 from J, leaving 13 bases between them. The CDR3 is 15 residues long. CDR3 sequence (DNA): TGTGCCAGCAGTTTGGACGGGTCCTCGAATCAGCCCCAGCATTTT. This sequence encodes CASSLDGSSNQPQHF.

In its sample, this clonotype was seen many times. The J gene is TRBJ2-3, the V gene TRBV18; D not resolved. V dropped 2 bases and J dropped 5 bases, with 5 bases sitting between them. CDR3 length: 12 amino acids. Germline V gene sequence: CDR1 KGHSH, CDR2 LQKENI. The CDR3 spells CASSPVGDTQYF. CDR3 in DNA: TGTGCCAGCTCACCAGTGGGAGATACGCAGTATTTT.

Points on this clonotype: A much larger clone differs from this one at a single base, so this may be a read error. The gene calls are TRBV28 and TRBJ1-6, with a tentative D call TRBD1 (5 bases). This CDR3 comprises 12 residues. Deletions cut 3 bases from V and 11 bases from J, with 8 bases between. The V gene's germline CDR1 is MDHEN and CDR2 SYDVKM. The CDR3 protein is CASSLRGPPLHF. The DNA of the CDR3 is TGTGCCAGCAGTTTGCGGGGCCCACCCCTCCACTTT.

This chain uses TRBV10-2 with TRBJ1-5; 9 bases are shared with TRBD1. With 6 bases clipped from V and 4 bases from J, the junction kept 7 bases outside the gene matches. This CDR3 is built from 15 residues. CDR1 is WSHSY, CDR2 SAAADI, per germline. The CDR3 sequence: CASRTGTGSNQPQHF. DNA of the CDR3: TGCGCCAGCAGAACCGGGACAGGGAGTAATCAGCCCCAGCATTTT.

The chain uses TRBV3-1 and TRBJ2-7; 7 bases map to TRBD1. Germline CDR1 LGHDT, CDR2 YNNKEL (reference sequence). This CDR3 has 15 amino acids. With V trimmed by 1 base and J by 0 bases, 3 bases remained unmatched. The CDR3 DNA sequence: TGTGCCAGCAGCCAAGGGACAGGCCGCTCCTACGAGCAGTACTTC. Amino acids: CASSQGTGRSYEQYF.

This clonotype was found many times. The rearrangement uses TRBV2 and TRBJ2-2; 8 nucleotides align to TRBD2. V shed 6 bases and J 2 bases; nucleotides not matched to a gene: 8. Per germline, CDR1 SNHLY and CDR2 FYNNEI. The CDR3 is 16 residues long. The CDR3 reads CASRLPGGPNTGELFF. CDR3 DNA: TGTGCCAGCAGGCTTCCGGGAGGGCCTAACACCGGGGAGCTGTTTTTT.